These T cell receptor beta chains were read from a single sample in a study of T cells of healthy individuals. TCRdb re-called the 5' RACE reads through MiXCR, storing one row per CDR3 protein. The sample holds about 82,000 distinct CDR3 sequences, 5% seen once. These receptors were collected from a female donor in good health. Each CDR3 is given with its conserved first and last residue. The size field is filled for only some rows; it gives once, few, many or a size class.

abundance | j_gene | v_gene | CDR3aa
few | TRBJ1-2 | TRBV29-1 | CSVQSDGYGYTF
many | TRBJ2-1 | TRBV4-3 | CASSLHPARLAGEPLYNEQFF
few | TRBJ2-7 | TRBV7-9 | CASSSHSGYEQYF
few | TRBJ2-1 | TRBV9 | CASSEGGLLNNEQFF
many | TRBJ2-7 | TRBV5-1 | CASSVGQGLYEQYF
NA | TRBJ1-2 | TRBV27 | CASSFYPQDPGYGYTF
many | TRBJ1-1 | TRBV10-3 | CAISRTERALNTEAFF
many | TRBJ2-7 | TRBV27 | CASSLSAGGPYEQYF
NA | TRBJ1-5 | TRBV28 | CASSSPGGSGNQPQHF
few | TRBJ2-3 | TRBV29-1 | CSVCKETDTQYF
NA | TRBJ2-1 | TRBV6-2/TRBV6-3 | CASMGGLADYNEQFF
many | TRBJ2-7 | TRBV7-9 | CASRGFEQYF
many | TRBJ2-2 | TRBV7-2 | CASSSGQGASGELFF
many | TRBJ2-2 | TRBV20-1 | CSAPRPGELFF
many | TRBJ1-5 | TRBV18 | CASSPPGLREAQPQHF
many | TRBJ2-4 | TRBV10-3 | CAISEASGRVAKNIQYF
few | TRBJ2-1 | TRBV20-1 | CSAPTVGSGRIYNEQFF
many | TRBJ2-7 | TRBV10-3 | CAISESSARVNEQYF
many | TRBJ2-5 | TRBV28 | CAHGRWRGETQYF
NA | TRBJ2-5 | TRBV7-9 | CASSLVLGAGEQTQYF
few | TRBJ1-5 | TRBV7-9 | CANSPGTFNQPQHF
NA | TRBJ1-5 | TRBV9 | CASSPFGGDEQPQHF
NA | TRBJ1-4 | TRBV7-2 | CASSSDRSEKLFF
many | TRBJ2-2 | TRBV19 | CASSISVSEELFF
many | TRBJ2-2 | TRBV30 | CARDRRWGTGELFF
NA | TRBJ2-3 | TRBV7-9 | CASSSPGTDTQYF
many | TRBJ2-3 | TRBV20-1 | CSARQLAQDTQYF
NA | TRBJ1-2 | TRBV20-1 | CSAEQQGMGGYTF
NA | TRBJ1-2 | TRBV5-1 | CASSPTDLLNYGYTF
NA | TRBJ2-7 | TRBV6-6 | CASSYRLGLSYEQYF
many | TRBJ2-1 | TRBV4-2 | CASSQTRRGGNEQFF
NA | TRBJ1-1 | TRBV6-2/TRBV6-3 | CASSARTEAFF
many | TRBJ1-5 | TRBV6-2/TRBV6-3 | CASSTAGPSNQPQHF
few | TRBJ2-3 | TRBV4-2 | CASSQEVVGADTQYF
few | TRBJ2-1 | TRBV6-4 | CASSDYPNNEQFF
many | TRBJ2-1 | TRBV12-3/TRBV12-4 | CASGVAGGPYGEQFF
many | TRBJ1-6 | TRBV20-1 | CSARDMLDSPLHF
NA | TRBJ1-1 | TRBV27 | CASSLSGLGRGEAFF
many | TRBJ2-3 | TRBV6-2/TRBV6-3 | CASSSLDNTQYF
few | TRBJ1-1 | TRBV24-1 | CATSFSNTPQIKTGNTEAFF
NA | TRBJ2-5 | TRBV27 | CASSLIGKQETQYF
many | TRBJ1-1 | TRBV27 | CASNRDRGTEAFF
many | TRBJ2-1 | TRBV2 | CASSELAGGGGYNEQFF
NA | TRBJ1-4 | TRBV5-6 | CASSLLGQGSGNEKLFF
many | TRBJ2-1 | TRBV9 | CASSVEGGPYNEQFF
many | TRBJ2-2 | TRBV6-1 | CASSWTSGRATGELFF
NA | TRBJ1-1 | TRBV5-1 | CASKGGTGGGTEAFF
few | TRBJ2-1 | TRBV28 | CASGPHWWQFF
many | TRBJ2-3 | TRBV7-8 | CASRPLSTSSTDTQYF